This T cell receptor (beta chain) was obtained from a study of OX40 agonist ivuxolimab in advanced cancers. Study-wide background: Every 2 weeks, patients got intravenous ivuxolimab at one of six dose levels (0.01-10 mg/kg).

Clones were read by immunoSEQ multiplex PCR, and TCRdb kept only the in-frame ones, dropping some. Of approximately 80,000 clones listed, roughly 94% were seen once; the top ten hold 8.5% to 10%. Researchers took blood at baseline, on cycle 4 day 1, and on cycle 7 day 1. Concerning this clone: Its target is unknown.

This CDR3 is built from 15 residues. Unmatched junction bases numbered 6, after V lost 4 bases and J lost 2 bases. The germline V gene has CDR1 MNHEY and CDR2 SMNVEV (reference sequence). Study results and caveats: On average, CD8+ T cells had more expanded clones than CD4+. Blood T cells, both CD4+ and CD8+, expanded clonally by week 6 at 0.1 to 3.0 mg/kg.

The sequencing used CD4+ or CD8+ T cells sorted from blood, collected in a trial of the OX40 agonist ivuxolimab. The chain uses TRBV27 and TRBJ2-3; 7 nucleotides align to TRBD1. The source is an adult with an advanced solid tumor such as melanoma, head and neck, liver or kidney cancer. The CDR3 DNA reads TGTGCCAGCAGTTCGACGACAGGGCTCACAGATACGCAGTATTTT. This gives the protein CASSSTTGLTDTQYF.